The clone carrying this T cell receptor (beta chain) was seen just once. The sample originates from a study of blood T cell repertoires in COVID-19. CDR3 size: 16 residues. CDR1 is KGHSH and CDR2 is LQKENI in the germline V gene. The V segment lost 3 bases and the J segment 0 bases; nucleotides outside the gene matches: 5. In the authors' methods: Reference gene primer amplification in the assay estimated nucleated cell counts. Sequencing was performed with immunoSEQ multiplex PCR; in TCRdb, only in-frame clones are kept and a portion is missing. The V and J calls and the clone size are those of that table, but D and trimming were determined from the DNA. Of about 26,000 clones detected, approximately 87% appear once; the ten largest clones hold less than 9%.

The clonotype originates from a human donor in a cohort sampled during active COVID-19. Sequencing was done on a sample of peripheral blood. The chain employs TRBV18 and TRBJ1-1, with 9 bases fitting TRBD1. CDR3 sequence reads: CASSPSRQGVNTEAFF. The CDR3 bases are TGTGCCAGCTCACCTAGCCGACAGGGGGTGAACACTGAAGCTTTCTTT.